This is a list of T cell receptor beta chains from one sample in a study of blood T cells in healthy people across ages. From the 5' RACE reads, TCRdb called clonotypes with MiXCR, one entry per CDR3 protein. The sample lists 600,000 or so distinct CDR3 sequences; less than 60% were seen once. Sample: blood. These receptors came from an elderly man in good health. The CDR3 runs from the conserved cysteine through the conserved F or W. A D gene is named only where the DNA matches it firmly. Size values are once, few and many counts, or a class for expanded clones, and some rows have none.

j_gene: TRBJ2-5
v_gene: TRBV6-5
abundance: few
d_gene: TRBD1
CDR3nt: TGTGCCAGCAGTCAGGACAGGGGGCGCGAAGAGACCCAGTACTTC
CDR3aa: CASSQDRGREETQYF

j_gene: TRBJ2-3
v_gene: TRBV20-1
abundance: NA
d_gene: NA
CDR3nt: TGCAGTGCTAGAGACGGGACGGCTAGCACAGATACGCAGTATTTT
CDR3aa: CSARDGTASTDTQYF

j_gene: TRBJ2-5
v_gene: TRBV6-5
abundance: many
d_gene: TRBD1
CDR3nt: TGTGCCAGCAGTACTGCACGGACAGGGGGGCAAGAGACCCAGTACTTC
CDR3aa: CASSTARTGGQETQYF

j_gene: TRBJ2-5
v_gene: TRBV9
abundance: NA
d_gene: TRBD2
CDR3nt: TGTGCCAGCAGCCCGGGACTAGCGGGATTGGAGACCCAGTACTTC
CDR3aa: CASSPGLAGLETQYF

j_gene: TRBJ2-1
v_gene: TRBV5-5
abundance: once
d_gene: TRBD1
CDR3nt: TGTGCCAGCAGCCCCATTCGAGGGGGCTCACAGAATGAGCAGTTCTTC
CDR3aa: CASSPIRGGSQNEQFF

j_gene: TRBJ1-2
v_gene: TRBV27
abundance: NA
d_gene: TRBD1
CDR3nt: TGTGCCAGCAGTTTCAACAGGGGAGCTAACTATGGCTACACCTTC
CDR3aa: CASSFNRGANYGYTF

j_gene: TRBJ1-1
v_gene: TRBV7-9
abundance: many
d_gene: TRBD1
CDR3nt: TGTGCCAGCAGCCCAGGGACAGCTGGCATGAACACTGAAGCTTTCTTT
CDR3aa: CASSPGTAGMNTEAFF

j_gene: TRBJ2-5
v_gene: TRBV9
abundance: NA
d_gene: NA
CDR3nt: TGTGCCAGCAGCGTAGCTGGCGTGGATTCAGAGACCCAGTACTTC
CDR3aa: CASSVAGVDSETQYF

j_gene: TRBJ2-4
v_gene: TRBV7-2
abundance: few
d_gene: NA
CDR3nt: TGTGCCAGCAGCCTGGGTCCGGCTACTGTAGCCAAAAACATTCAGTACTTC
CDR3aa: CASSLGPATVAKNIQYF

j_gene: TRBJ2-3
v_gene: TRBV12-3/TRBV12-4
abundance: NA
d_gene: TRBD2
CDR3nt: TGTGCCAGCAGTTTAGGATCACTAGCGGGAGGAACAGATACGCAGTATTTT
CDR3aa: CASSLGSLAGGTDTQYF

j_gene: TRBJ2-3
v_gene: TRBV28
abundance: NA
d_gene: TRBD2
CDR3nt: TGTGCCAGCACGGGACTACTAACAGATACGCAGTATTTT
CDR3aa: CASTGLLTDTQYF

j_gene: TRBJ1-1
v_gene: TRBV4-3
abundance: NA
d_gene: NA
CDR3nt: TGCGCCAGCAGTCGCGGGGAGAACACTGAAGCTTTCTTT
CDR3aa: CASSRGENTEAFF

j_gene: TRBJ2-1
v_gene: TRBV6-2/TRBV6-3
abundance: large
d_gene: TRBD2
CDR3nt: TGTGCCAGCACGGCTAGCGGGGCGCACTGGGAGTTCTTC
CDR3aa: CASTASGAHWEFF

j_gene: TRBJ2-7
v_gene: TRBV20-1
abundance: NA
d_gene: NA
CDR3nt: TGCAGTGCTATCGACGGAAACTACGAGCAGTACTTC
CDR3aa: CSAIDGNYEQYF

j_gene: TRBJ2-1
v_gene: TRBV7-2
abundance: NA
d_gene: TRBD2
CDR3nt: TGTGCCAGCAGTAGGGTGTGGACTAGCGGGCAATCCTACAATGAGCAGTTCTTC
CDR3aa: CASSRVWTSGQSYNEQFF

j_gene: TRBJ2-4
v_gene: TRBV7-2
abundance: NA
d_gene: NA
CDR3nt: TGTGCCAGCAGCCCCTGGACAGAGGGATCAAACATTCAGTACTTC
CDR3aa: CASSPWTEGSNIQYF

j_gene: TRBJ2-1
v_gene: TRBV20-1
abundance: NA
d_gene: NA
CDR3nt: TGCAGTGCTAGTAGTAGAAATTGGGATGAGCAGTTCTTC
CDR3aa: CSASSRNWDEQFF

j_gene: TRBJ1-1
v_gene: TRBV12-3/TRBV12-4
abundance: few
d_gene: NA
CDR3nt: TGTGCCAGCAGCCACAACACTGAAGCTTTCTTT
CDR3aa: CASSHNTEAFF

j_gene: TRBJ1-1
v_gene: TRBV12-3/TRBV12-4
abundance: many
d_gene: TRBD1
CDR3nt: TGTGCCAGCACCTGGACAGGGGGCACTGAAGCTTTCTTT
CDR3aa: CASTWTGGTEAFF

j_gene: TRBJ1-6
v_gene: TRBV7-2
abundance: NA
d_gene: NA
CDR3nt: TGTGCCAGCAGCTTAGCGCCCAACCTAGAGGATTCACCCCTCCACTTT
CDR3aa: CASSLAPNLEDSPLHF

j_gene: TRBJ2-7
v_gene: TRBV20-1
abundance: NA
d_gene: TRBD2
CDR3nt: TGCAGTGCTGAGCTGGGGGGGGGAGAGCGGTACTTC
CDR3aa: CSAELGGGERYF

j_gene: TRBJ2-3
v_gene: TRBV10-3
abundance: NA
d_gene: NA
CDR3nt: TGTGCCATCTCTAGGGTCCAGACAGATACGCAGTATTTT
CDR3aa: CAISRVQTDTQYF

j_gene: TRBJ1-2
v_gene: TRBV27
abundance: NA
d_gene: TRBD1
CDR3nt: TGTGCCAGCAGTTTGGACCGGGACAGGGTGCCCTATGGCCACACCTTC
CDR3aa: CASSLDRDRVPYGHTF

j_gene: TRBJ2-5
v_gene: TRBV27
abundance: many
d_gene: TRBD2
CDR3nt: TGTGCCAGCAGTTGGGGACTAGGAGAGACCCAGTACTTC
CDR3aa: CASSWGLGETQYF

j_gene: TRBJ2-3
v_gene: TRBV20-1
abundance: NA
d_gene: NA
CDR3nt: TGCAGTGCTAAAGTCCTTGTCACAGATACGCAGTATTTT
CDR3aa: CSAKVLVTDTQYF

j_gene: TRBJ2-7
v_gene: TRBV7-2
abundance: NA
d_gene: TRBD2
CDR3nt: TGTGCCAGCAGCTTAGTACCGGGGGGGACTAGGGGATACGAGCAGTACTTC
CDR3aa: CASSLVPGGTRGYEQYF

j_gene: TRBJ1-2
v_gene: TRBV4-3
abundance: NA
d_gene: TRBD1
CDR3nt: TGCGCCAGCAGCCAAGCCCCAACAGGGGCCTATGGCTACACCTTC
CDR3aa: CASSQAPTGAYGYTF

j_gene: TRBJ1-2
v_gene: TRBV10-3
abundance: NA
d_gene: TRBD1
CDR3nt: TGTGCCATCAGTGAGGGCGGAGGGACAGCCGACCCTAACTATGGCTACACCTTC
CDR3aa: CAISEGGGTADPNYGYTF

j_gene: TRBJ2-3
v_gene: TRBV7-2
abundance: NA
d_gene: NA
CDR3nt: TGTGCCAGCAGCCCATGGGGGGAAGATACGCAGTATTTT
CDR3aa: CASSPWGEDTQYF

j_gene: TRBJ2-2
v_gene: TRBV6-2/TRBV6-3
abundance: NA
d_gene: NA
CDR3nt: TGTGCCAGCAGCGACGCAGTGTCGAACACCGGGGAGCTGTTTTTT
CDR3aa: CASSDAVSNTGELFF

j_gene: TRBJ1-2
v_gene: TRBV28
abundance: NA
d_gene: TRBD1
CDR3nt: TGTGCCAGCAGTCAGCCCGGACAGGGGAGGTATGGCTACACCTTC
CDR3aa: CASSQPGQGRYGYTF

j_gene: TRBJ2-7
v_gene: TRBV10-3
abundance: NA
d_gene: NA
CDR3nt: TGTGCCATCAGTGAACTTGGACAGATCTACGAGCAGTACTTC
CDR3aa: CAISELGQIYEQYF

j_gene: TRBJ2-7
v_gene: TRBV20-1
abundance: NA
d_gene: NA
CDR3nt: TGCAGTACTAGAGGTGGGGGTACCTACGAGCAGTACTTC
CDR3aa: CSTRGGGTYEQYF

j_gene: TRBJ2-5
v_gene: TRBV12-3/TRBV12-4
abundance: few
d_gene: NA
CDR3nt: TGTGCCAGCAGTTCCGGAGGACAGCAAGAGACCCAGTACTTC
CDR3aa: CASSSGGQQETQYF

j_gene: TRBJ2-7
v_gene: TRBV5-1
abundance: NA
d_gene: TRBD1
CDR3nt: TGCGCCAGCAGCTCGAATACGCACAGGGGTTACGAGCAGTACTTC
CDR3aa: CASSSNTHRGYEQYF

j_gene: TRBJ1-1
v_gene: TRBV5-5
abundance: NA
d_gene: NA
CDR3nt: TGTGCCAGCGCACCGCTGGGGGCGGACACTGAAGCTTTCTTT
CDR3aa: CASAPLGADTEAFF

j_gene: TRBJ1-2
v_gene: TRBV27
abundance: NA
d_gene: NA
CDR3nt: TGTGCCAGCAGTTTAACAGGGCCCCTCGACTACACCTTC
CDR3aa: CASSLTGPLDYTF

j_gene: TRBJ2-7
v_gene: TRBV7-2
abundance: NA
d_gene: NA
CDR3nt: TGTGCCAGCACCCCCATGGTTCCCAGCGTAACCTACGAGCAGTACTTC
CDR3aa: CASTPMVPSVTYEQYF

j_gene: TRBJ2-1
v_gene: TRBV6-5
abundance: many
d_gene: TRBD2
CDR3nt: TGTGCCAGCAGCCCTTGGTTAGCGGGGAAAGACAATGAGCAGTTCTTC
CDR3aa: CASSPWLAGKDNEQFF